Each of the 26 T cell receptor beta chains below was sequenced from the same sample in a study of post-analysis software for immune sequencing data. Study outcomes and limitations: With TRBV5-6, TRBV5-1 and TRBV20-1 included, 5 or 6 TRBV segments were more frequent in patients than in controls.

Their antigens remain unidentified. cDNA libraries for TCR beta contained unique molecular identifiers. TCRdb ran MiXCR on the PCR reads and lists one entry per CDR3 protein. The sample has 380,000 or so distinct CDR3 sequences, less than 35% seen once. Sequencing used blood. These receptors originate from a girl between 5 and 17 years old with multiple sclerosis.

The rearrangement uses TRBV4-1 and TRBJ1-5, with unresolved D. The CDR3 runs 16 residues. Germline V CDR1 and CDR2: MGHRA, YSYEKL. Between the trimmed V and J ends, which lost 1 base and 1 base, there was a span of 11 bases. The CDR3, as DNA: TGCGCCAGCAGCCAAGTCGAGGTGTCGAGCAATCAGCCCCAGCATTTT. It encodes CASSQVEVSSNQPQHF.

The sample holds a few counts of this clonotype. The chain is built from TRBV6-5 and TRBJ2-6; possibly TRBD1 or TRBD2 for D (5 bases each). This CDR3 contains 16 residues. Trimming shortened V by 4 bases and J by 0 bases, and 10 bases separated the two germline ends. Germline V lookup: CDR1 MNHEY, CDR2 SVGAGI. DNA of the CDR3: TGTGCCAGCAGTTCCGGGGCCACCTCTGGGGCCAACGTCCTGACTTTC. It encodes CASSSGATSGANVLTF.

A few counts support this clonotype. The chain recombines TRBV7-9 with TRBJ2-7, with D uncertain. Deletions cut 7 bases from V and 1 base from J, with 14 bases between. Germline CDR1 and CDR2: SEHNR and FQNEAQ (reference sequence). The CDR3 is 14 residues long. CDR3 bases: TGTGCCAGCACCGTGTCCAACGGGTCCTACGAGCAGTACTTC. Its protein is CASTVSNGSYEQYF.

The J gene is TRBJ2-1, the V gene TRBV3-1, with 7 bases lining up with TRBD2. Losses at the gene ends were 1 base for V and 3 bases for J; bases not matched to a gene: 6. The CDR3 spans 16 residues. Germline V gene sequence: CDR1 LGHDT, CDR2 YNNKEL (reference sequence). CDR3 nucleotides: TGTGCCAGCAGCCAAGGAGGCAGCGGGGTCTACAATGAGCAGTTCTTC. Protein: CASSQGGSGVYNEQFF.

The sample holds a few counts of this clonotype. CDR3 loop: CASSFTRGVARGNEQFF. In nucleotides, the CDR3 is TGTGCCAGCAGCTTTACAAGAGGGGTAGCACGTGGGAATGAGCAGTTCTTC. This chain joins TRBV5-6 and TRBJ2-1, with D perhaps being TRBD1 or TRBD2 (5 bases each). The CDR3 contains 17 residues. CDR1 and CDR2 (germline): SGHDT, YYEEEE. Trimming removed 2 bases at V and 7 bases at J, with 22 bases between.

This clonotype was counted a few times. The chain employs TRBV7-9 and TRBJ2-1; no reliable D call. V was cut by 2 bases and J by 5 bases, with 7 bases left in between. Germline values: CDR1 SEHNR, CDR2 FQNEAQ (reference sequence). The CDR3 has 13 residues. CDR3 DNA: TGTGCCAGCAGCTTAAGAAATGACAATGAGCAGTTCTTC. Translated, it gives CASSLRNDNEQFF.

The J gene is TRBJ2-1, the V gene TRBV20-1; D is tentatively TRBD1 or TRBD2 (5 bases each). In germline, CDR1 is DFQATT, CDR2 SNEGSKA (reference sequence). The CDR3 totals 14 residues. The germline V and J ends were trimmed by 3 bases and 4 bases, with 13 bases remaining between them. The CDR3 DNA reads as TGCAGTGCTAGGCCGGGACGGGGTTACAATGAGCAGTTCTTC. Its protein is CSARPGRGYNEQFF.

This clonotype was found many times. This chain uses TRBV5-4 with TRBJ2-5; 9 bases are shared with TRBD1. The CDR3 covers 14 residues. CDR1 SGHNT and CDR2 YYREEE come from the germline V gene (reference sequence). After removal of 4 bases from V and 2 bases from J, the junction contained 3 bases not matched to a gene. CDR3 DNA: TGTGCCAGCAGCACCGGACAGGGGCAAGAGACCCAGTACTTC. Translating gives CASSTGQGQETQYF.

This clonotype was detected only once. The genes are TRBV7-9 and TRBJ2-1; weak D call: TRBD1 (6 bases). The ends were cut back, 5 bases at V and 2 bases at J, with 16 bases in the middle. The CDR3 contains 16 residues. From germline, CDR1 is SEHNR and CDR2 FQNEAQ (reference sequence). CDR3 protein: CASSLRDTRTYNEQFF. The CDR3 DNA sequence: TGTGCCAGCAGCCTCCGGGACACCCGAACCTACAATGAGCAGTTCTTC. Variable domain in full (rest from reference TRBV7-9 and TRBJ2-1): DTGVSQNPRHKITKRGQNVTFRCDPISEHNRLYWYRQTLGQGPEFLTYFQNEAQLEKSRLLSDRFSAERPKGSFSTLEIQRTEQGDSAMYLCASSLRDTRTYNEQFFGPGTRLTVL.

This sequence joins TRBV20-1 and TRBJ1-2, with D perhaps TRBD1 (5 bases). In germline, CDR1 is DFQATT, CDR2 SNEGSKA (reference sequence). The CDR3 length is 13 residues. V was shortened by 1 base and J by 7 bases, with 13 bases between the two germline ends. The CDR3 loop is CSARVGDGGGYTF. The CDR3 region has the DNA TGCAGTGCTAGAGTGGGGGACGGAGGTGGCTACACCTTC.

The chain has TRBV10-3 and TRBJ2-6; D is uncertain. CDR3 size: 12 residues. Germline V gene data show CDR1 as ENHRY and CDR2 as SYGVKD. Trimming pared 4 bases from V and 15 bases from J, leaving 13 bases between. The CDR3 DNA follows: TGTGCCATCAGTGCATTCAGCTCTAACCTGACTTTC. Protein product: CAISAFSSNLTF.

This clonotype was seen more than once but under ten times. This chain connects TRBV6-6 to TRBJ2-6; D is possibly TRBD2 (5 bases). V shed 6 bases and J shed 0 bases, with 9 bases lying between them. The CDR3 has 15 amino acids. Germline CDR1 and CDR2: MNHNY and SVGAGI (reference sequence). The CDR3 coding sequence is TGTGCCAGCAGGGGAGAGCGCTCTGGGGCCAACGTCCTGACTTTC. Its protein product is CASRGERSGANVLTF.

There are a few counts of this clonotype. This rearrangement joins TRBV5-6 to TRBJ1-2, with D uncertain. CDR3 length: 14 residues. Germline V CDR1 and CDR2: SGHDT, YYEEEE. Trimming removed 0 bases from V and 4 bases from J, with 10 bases in between. Written as DNA, the CDR3 is TGTGCCAGCAGCTTGGATAGAGGACTCTATGGCTACACCTTC. Translated: CASSLDRGLYGYTF. The entire variable domain, with the rest obtained from reference TRBV5-6 and TRBJ1-2, is as follows: DAGVTQSPTHLIKTRGQQVTLRCSPKSGHDTVSWYQQALGQGPQFIFQYYEEEERQRGNFPDRFSGHQFPNYSSELNVNALLLGDSALYLCASSLDRGLYGYTFGSGTRLTVV.

V is TRBV27 and J is TRBJ2-7, with D possibly matching TRBD1 (6 bases). The CDR3 runs to 13 residues. V was trimmed by 8 bases and J by 1 base, leaving 12 bases between them. CDR1 is MNHEY, CDR2 SMNVEV, per germline (reference sequence). CDR3 in amino acids: CASWGQGSYEQYF. The DNA for the CDR3 is TGTGCCAGCTGGGGGCAGGGTTCCTACGAGCAGTACTTC.

The V call is TRBV12-3 or TRBV12-4, the J call TRBJ1-6; tentatively, D is TRBD1 (5 bases). The CDR3 contains 13 residues. Trimming took off 5 bases at V and 12 bases at J, with 14 bases between the two ends. The CDR3 nucleotides read TGTGCCAGCAGTCCCGGGACGGATCGACCCCTCCACTTT. This sequence encodes CASSPGTDRPLHF.

The V call is TRBV19, the J call TRBJ2-7; 11 positions agree with TRBD1. CDR1 is LNHDA and CDR2 is SQIVND in the germline V gene (reference sequence). This CDR3 contains 16 residues. The ends lost 1 base at V and 2 bases at J; junction bases unmatched: 4. For the CDR3, the DNA is TGTGCCAGTAGTATAGTATCGGGACAGGGGGCCTACGAGCAGTACTTC. Encoded protein: CASSIVSGQGAYEQYF.

CDR3 loop: CSAKPNQETQYF. CDR3 DNA: TGCAGTGCTAAGCCGAATCAAGAGACCCAGTACTTC. The chain employs TRBV20-1 and TRBJ2-5; unclear D gene. The V gene's germline CDR1 is DFQATT and CDR2 SNEGSKA (reference sequence). V shed 4 bases and J shed 2 bases, with 8 bases lying between them. This CDR3 has 12 amino acids.

The chain joins TRBV19 to TRBJ1-5; D is possibly TRBD1 (5 bases). The V and J ends lost 6 bases and 5 bases respectively, with 8 bases between them. The V gene's germline CDR1 is LNHDA and CDR2 SQIVND (reference sequence). The CDR3 contains 12 residues. The CDR3 region is CASRMGDQPQHF. The CDR3 coding sequence is TGTGCCAGTAGGATGGGGGATCAGCCCCAGCATTTT.

This chain links TRBV12-3 or TRBV12-4 with TRBJ1-5, with D perhaps matching TRBD1 (5 bases). The CDR3 spans 14 residues. Between the trimmed V and J ends, which lost 3 bases and 2 bases, there was a span of 8 bases. The CDR3 DNA reads TGTGCCAGCAGTTTCGCCAGGGGCAATCAGCCCCAGCATTTT. It translates to CASSFARGNQPQHF.

This clonotype was recorded a few times. The chain has TRBV10-3 and TRBJ2-7; D remains unclear. V shed 3 bases and J shed 2 bases, with 8 bases lying between them. Germline-derived CDR1 and CDR2 are ENHRY and SYGVKD. The CDR3 totals 13 residues. Here the CDR3 DNA reads TGTGCCATCAGTGATCCAGCTACCTACGAGCAGTACTTC. It yields the protein CAISDPATYEQYF.

The chain has TRBV6-5 and TRBJ2-5; 7 nucleotides agree with TRBD2. V was pared by 5 bases and J by 3 bases, with 3 bases of the junction left unmatched. The germline V gene encodes CDR1 MNHEY and CDR2 SVGAGI. This CDR3 has 13 amino acids. DNA for the CDR3: TGTGCCAGCAGTAACCTAGCGGAAGAGACCCAGTACTTC. Amino acids: CASSNLAEETQYF.

The chain recombines TRBV7-9 with TRBJ2-7, with D tentatively TRBD1 (6 bases). There are 17 residues in the CDR3. Deletions cut 5 bases from V and 9 bases from J, with 29 bases between. Germline V gene sequence: CDR1 SEHNR, CDR2 FQNEAQ (reference sequence). The DNA for the CDR3 is TGTGCCAGCAGCCCAGGACAGCCCGGCTCTTCCGGCGGCGGGCAGTACTTC. It yields the protein CASSPGQPGSSGGGQYF.

The CDR3 protein is CASSQDWGLDDTQYF. In DNA, the CDR3 is TGCGCCAGCAGCCAAGACTGGGGACTAGACGATACGCAGTATTTT. The genes are TRBV4-3 and TRBJ2-3; 8 bases agree with TRBD2. This CDR3 region has 15 residues. Germline V CDR1 and CDR2: LGHNA, YSLEER. V lost 0 bases to trimming and J lost 6 bases; unmatched junction nucleotides: 5.

The V gene is TRBV7-9, the J gene TRBJ2-5, with 12 bases that match TRBD2. The J call is in doubt because the DNA end fits TRBJ2-7 better. The CDR3 covers 16 residues. Germline assignment: CDR1 SEHNR and CDR2 FQNEAQ (reference sequence). The CDR3 spells CASSSIELAGGNEQYF. In DNA, the CDR3 is TGTGCCAGCAGCTCTATCGAACTAGCGGGGGGCAACGAGCAGTACTTC.

This clonotype was seen ten or more times. The J gene is TRBJ2-1, the V gene TRBV3-1, with a tentative D call TRBD2 (5 bases). CDR1 is LGHDT and CDR2 is YNNKEL in the germline V gene (reference sequence). Deletions cut 1 base from V and 6 bases from J, with 10 bases between. The CDR3 is made up of 14 amino acids. CDR3 in DNA: TGTGCCAGCAGCCAAGGAGGGAATGGCAATGAGCAGTTCTTC. It codes for CASSQGGNGNEQFF.

This clonotype was counted a few times. V is TRBV7-9 and J is TRBJ1-1; D is unresolved. The CDR3 is 13 amino acids. Germline lookup yields CDR1 SEHNR and CDR2 FQNEAQ (reference sequence). Trimming left V 3 bases short and J 4 bases short, with 9 bases between. The CDR3: CASSLSGVTEAFF. DNA for the CDR3: TGTGCCAGCAGCTTGAGTGGAGTCACTGAAGCTTTCTTT. Using reference TRBV7-9 and TRBJ1-1 for the parts outside the CDR3, the full variable domain is DTGVSQNPRHKITKRGQNVTFRCDPISEHNRLYWYRQTLGQGPEFLTYFQNEAQLEKSRLLSDRFSAERPKGSFSTLEIQRTEQGDSAMYLCASSLSGVTEAFFGQGTRLTVV.